These T cell receptor beta chains were read from a single sample in a study of blood T cell repertoires in COVID-19. Assay: immunoSEQ multiplex PCR; the TCRdb copy retains only in-frame clones and omits some. The sample consists of some 150,000 clones, just under 90% of them appearing once. The sequencing sample was made of peripheral blood. The receptors originated from a man younger than 35 with active or convalescent COVID-19. Each CDR3 is given with its conserved first and last residue. The D gene is left open where the match is weak. Where a row states a size, it is once, few, many or the class of an expanded clone; other rows omit it.

CASSPPRANTGELFF	TGTGCCAGCAGCCCCCCCCGAGCGAACACCGGGGAGCTGTTTTTT	-	TRBV7-2	-	TRBJ2-2	15
CSVDPRGYRGYTF	TGCAGCGTTGACCCCAGGGGGTATCGTGGCTACACCTTC	TRBD1	TRBV29-1	-	TRBJ1-2	13
CASSESSRRTEAFF	TGCGCCAGCAGTGAGTCTTCGAGGAGGACTGAAGCTTTCTTT	-	TRBV10-1	-	TRBJ1-1	14
CASSPMGLGTAEQYF	TGTGCCAGCTCACCTATGGGACTAGGTACTGCCGAGCAGTACTTC	TRBD2	TRBV18	-	TRBJ2-7	15
CASSPGTGGAGEKLFF	TGCGCCAGCAGCCCCGGGACAGGGGGCGCGGGTGAAAAACTGTTTTTT	TRBD1	TRBV5-1	-	TRBJ1-4	16
CASSPWSSGKGEQYF	TGTGCCAGCAGCCCCTGGAGTAGCGGGAAGGGCGAGCAGTACTTC	TRBD2	TRBV7-8	-	TRBJ2-7	15
CASREDSDYYGYTF	TGTGCCAGCAGAGAGGACAGCGACTACTATGGCTACACCTTC	-	TRBV6-5	-	TRBJ1-2	14
CASSLSGDGNTIYF	TGTGCCAGCAGCTTAAGCGGTGATGGAAACACCATATATTTT	-	TRBV7-9	few	TRBJ1-3	14
CASSTEGQANYGYTF	TGTGCCAGTAGTACCGAGGGACAGGCGAACTATGGCTACACCTTC	TRBD1	TRBV19	-	TRBJ1-2	15
CAWSVPGKVYGYTF	TGTGCCTGGAGTGTGCCAGGGAAGGTCTATGGCTACACCTTC	-	TRBV30	-	TRBJ1-2	14
CASLLGQNTEAFF	TGTGCCAGCCTCCTGGGACAGAACACTGAAGCTTTCTTT	-	TRBV12-3/TRBV12-4	-	TRBJ1-1	13
CASSVAPGRTDTQYF	TGTGCCAGCAGCGTAGCTCCAGGCCGCACAGATACGCAGTATTTT	-	TRBV9	-	TRBJ2-3	15
CASRVTSGSSYEQYF	TGTGCCAGCAGGGTAACTAGCGGGTCTTCCTACGAGCAGTACTTC	TRBD2	TRBV7-2	-	TRBJ2-7	15
CASSSENSEAFF	TGTGCCAGCAGCTCCGAGAATAGTGAAGCTTTCTTT	-	TRBV13	-	TRBJ1-1	12
CASSLPTPLAYEQYF	TGTGCCAGCAGCCTACCTACTCCCTTAGCCTACGAGCAGTACTTC	-	TRBV5-4	-	TRBJ2-7	15
CATSDLSSPLSGYTF	TGTGCCACCAGTGATTTGAGCTCGCCGTTGAGTGGCTACACCTTC	-	TRBV24-1	-	TRBJ1-2	15
CASSAEKGWRGAYNEQFF	TGTGCCAGCAGTGCCGAGAAGGGATGGCGGGGGGCCTACAATGAGCAGTTCTTC	TRBD2	TRBV27	-	TRBJ2-1	18
CASSWAGNTNSPLHF	TGTGCCAGCAGCTGGGCAGGGAACACCAATTCACCCCTCCACTTT	-	TRBV7-2	-	TRBJ1-6	15
CASSHRTTGSLHF	TGTGCCAGCAGCCACCGAACGACAGGGAGCCTCCACTTT	TRBD1	TRBV3-1/TRBV3-2	-	TRBJ1-6	13
CASGTGGYEQFF	TGTGCCAGCGGGACAGGGGGCTATGAGCAGTTCTTC	TRBD1	TRBV7-3	-	TRBJ2-1	12
CATIAGDGFNEQFF	TGTGCCACCATAGCGGGAGACGGTTTCAATGAGCAGTTCTTC	TRBD2	TRBV7-2	-	TRBJ2-1	14
CASSLEPYSNQPQHF	TGTGCCAGCAGCTTGGAGCCTTATAGCAATCAGCCCCAGCATTTT	-	TRBV5-8	-	TRBJ1-5	15
CASSPGPYNEQFF	TGCGCCAGCAGCCCCGGTCCCTACAATGAGCAGTTCTTC	-	TRBV4-1	-	TRBJ2-1	13
CASSAGTLLSSYNEQFF	TGTGCCAGCAGTGCCGGGACTCTACTAAGCTCCTACAATGAGCAGTTCTTC	-	TRBV11-3	-	TRBJ2-1	17
CASSRDLWYGYTF	TGTGCCAGCAGTCGGGACTTGTGGTACGGCTACACCTTC	-	TRBV14	few	TRBJ1-2	13
CASSLFPPGQGKDSPLHF	TGTGCCAGCAGTTTATTTCCCCCCGGACAGGGGAAAGATTCACCCCTCCACTTT	TRBD1	TRBV28	-	TRBJ1-6	18
CASSVGEGDEQFF	TGTGCCAGCAGCGTAGGGGAGGGGGATGAGCAGTTCTTC	-	TRBV9	-	TRBJ2-1	13
CASSESMSSYNSPLHF	TGTGCCAGCAGTGAATCTATGAGCTCCTATAATTCACCCCTCCACTTT	-	TRBV6-1	-	TRBJ1-6	16
CACSFGSEAFF	TGTGCCTGCTCTTTCGGGTCTGAAGCTTTCTTT	-	TRBV30	-	TRBJ1-1	11
CASTIRGVVSWDSRGYTF	TGTGCCAGCACCATCCGAGGAGTCGTGTCATGGGACTCGCGTGGCTACACCTTC	-	TRBV28	-	TRBJ1-2	18
CASSLGGEYTEAFF	TGTGCCAGCAGTTTGGGGGGGGAATACACTGAAGCTTTCTTT	-	TRBV28	-	TRBJ1-1	14
CASSTTGERSVCYTF	TGTGCCAGCAGTACTACGGGTGAAAGGTCTGTTTGCTACACCTTC	-	TRBV28	-	TRBJ1-2	15
CASSQDSGRNQPQHF	TGTGCCAGCAGCCAAGATTCGGGGAGAAATCAGCCCCAGCATTTT	-	TRBV3-1/TRBV3-2	-	TRBJ1-5	15
CATGASGYEQYF	TGTGCCACTGGGGCTAGCGGTTACGAGCAGTACTTC	TRBD2	TRBV14	-	TRBJ2-7	12
CASSYTRGRDGYTF	TGTGCCAGCAGCTACACCCGGGGAAGGGATGGCTACACCTTC	-	TRBV6-5	-	TRBJ1-2	14
CASRISSGRTYNEQFF	TGTGCCAGCAGAATTTCTAGCGGGAGAACTTACAATGAGCAGTTCTTC	TRBD2	TRBV11-2	few	TRBJ2-1	16
CASSIGQGASYEQYF	TGTGCCAGCAGCATTGGACAGGGAGCCTCCTACGAGCAGTACTTC	TRBD1	TRBV7-7	-	TRBJ2-7	15
CASSSPDRPATYNEQFF	TGTGCCAGCAGCTCACCGGACAGGCCCGCAACCTACAATGAGCAGTTCTTC	TRBD1	TRBV7-2	-	TRBJ2-1	17
CASSVGTGAYEQYF	TGTGCCAGCAGCGTAGGGACAGGGGCCTACGAGCAGTACTTC	TRBD1	TRBV7-3	-	TRBJ2-7	14
CASTLTGGPNEQFF	TGTGCCAGCACTCTCACCGGAGGGCCCAATGAGCAGTTCTTC	-	TRBV2	-	TRBJ2-1	14
CASSLETGLSNYGYTF	TGTGCCAGCAGCTTAGAGACAGGCCTATCAAACTATGGCTACACCTTC	-	TRBV7-2	-	TRBJ1-2	16
CASSQEGAGAYEQYF	TGTGCCAGCAGCCAAGAGGGGGCGGGAGCATACGAGCAGTACTTC	-	TRBV3-1/TRBV3-2	few	TRBJ2-7	15
CASSVLQGKGLYYEQYF	TGTGCCAGCAGCGTCCTACAGGGGAAAGGTCTTTATTACGAGCAGTACTTC	TRBD1	TRBV5-8	-	TRBJ2-7	17
CASSFGSLRTAYNEQFF	TGTGCCAGCAGTTTTGGGAGTTTGAGAACAGCCTACAATGAGCAGTTCTTC	-	TRBV28	few	TRBJ2-1	17
CATLSGLLPQPQHF	TGTGCCACCCTATCGGGTCTCCTCCCTCAGCCCCAGCATTTT	-	TRBV28	-	TRBJ1-5	14
CASSYGPGDDYEQYF	TGTGCCAGCAGTTACGGCCCGGGAGATGACTACGAGCAGTACTTC	-	TRBV27	-	TRBJ2-7	15
CASSLYTPTQNTEAFF	TGCGCCAGCAGCTTGTATACGCCCACTCAGAACACTGAAGCTTTCTTT	-	TRBV5-1	-	TRBJ1-1	16
CSVEDGLNTEAFF	TGCAGCGTGGAGGACGGATTGAACACTGAAGCTTTCTTT	-	TRBV29-1	-	TRBJ1-1	13
CASSLEGGTNEKLFF	TGTGCCAGCAGCTTAGAGGGGGGGACTAATGAAAAACTGTTTTTT	-	TRBV7-9	few	TRBJ1-4	15
CASSSEGRPNRYGYTF	TGTGCCAGCAGCAGCGAGGGTCGGCCAAACCGCTATGGCTACACCTTC	-	TRBV5-8	-	TRBJ1-2	16
CASSYLRLSGNTIYF	TGTGCCAGCAGCTATCTTAGACTCTCTGGAAACACCATATATTTT	-	TRBV12-1	-	TRBJ1-3	15
CASSYFDSFNQPQHF	TGCGCCAGCAGCTACTTCGACAGTTTCAATCAGCCCCAGCATTTT	-	TRBV4-1	-	TRBJ1-5	15
CASSERVWNTEAFF	TGTGCCAGCAGTGAGAGAGTCTGGAACACTGAAGCTTTCTTT	-	TRBV2	-	TRBJ1-1	14
CASSLARGIGTEAFF	TGTGCCAGCAGCTTAGCGAGAGGGATAGGGACTGAAGCTTTCTTT	-	TRBV7-6	once	TRBJ1-1	15
CASSLTGPYEQYF	TGTGCCAGCAGCTTGACAGGTCCCTACGAGCAGTACTTC	-	TRBV7-2	-	TRBJ2-7	13
CASSQDLGGAFF	TGTGCCAGCAGCCAAGATCTCGGGGGAGCTTTCTTT	-	TRBV3-1/TRBV3-2	-	TRBJ1-1	12
CSVGEGLIEPQHF	TGCAGCGTTGGTGAGGGACTAATCGAGCCCCAGCATTTT	-	TRBV29-1	-	TRBJ1-5	13
CASIPSPGNTIYF	TGTGCCAGTATCCCCAGTCCTGGAAACACCATATATTTT	-	TRBV19	few	TRBJ1-3	13
CASSGLGNEQFF	TGTGCCAGCAGCGGACTCGGCAATGAGCAGTTCTTC	-	TRBV28	-	TRBJ2-1	12
CASSLLADHNNEQFF	TGTGCCAGCTCATTACTAGCGGACCACAACAATGAGCAGTTCTTC	TRBD2	TRBV18	-	TRBJ2-1	15